A selection of T cell receptor beta chains follows, all from one sample in a study of Graves' ophthalmopathy and Graves' hyperthyroidism. TCRdb reprocessed the multiplex PCR reads with MiXCR, giving one entry per CDR3 protein. The repertoire holds about 660,000 distinct CDR3 sequences, under 50% seen once, with over 2.5% in the top ten. The material sequenced was peripheral blood. These TCRs come from an adult man with Graves' ophthalmopathy. The CDR3 runs from the conserved cysteine through the conserved F or W. A D gene is named only where the DNA matches it firmly. Clone size is given for some rows only: seen once, a few or many times, or a class if the clone is expanded.

TRBV6-6	many	-	TRBJ2-5	TGTGCCAGCAGTTACATTGACTTGGGGGTCCAAGAGACCCAGTACTTC	CASSYIDLGVQETQYF
TRBV9	-	-	TRBJ2-7	TGTGCCAGCAGCCCCAGGGACCCCTACTCCTACGAGCAGTACTTC	CASSPRDPYSYEQYF
TRBV2	many	-	TRBJ2-7	TGTGCCAGCAGTGAAACCCCGAACAGGGCTAACGAGCAGTACTTC	CASSETPNRANEQYF
TRBV9	many	-	TRBJ1-1	TGTGCCAGCAGCCCAAAAGGTGGGCAGAACACTGAAGCTTTCTTT	CASSPKGGQNTEAFF
TRBV30	-	-	TRBJ2-5	TGTGCCTGGTCCCTGGGGGGAGAAGAGACCCAGTACTTC	CAWSLGGEETQYF
TRBV7-9	many	-	TRBJ2-7	TGTGCCACCGGTCGACGGGAGGAGCAGTACTTC	CATGRREEQYF
TRBV4-1	-	-	TRBJ1-1	TGCGCCAGCAGCCAAAGCCTAAGCTACACTGAAGCTTTCTTT	CASSQSLSYTEAFF
TRBV12-3/TRBV12-4	few	-	TRBJ1-2	TGTGCTAGTGGTTTGCCCCCAGGCAGACGTGGCTACACCTTC	CASGLPPGRRGYTF
TRBV20-1	many	TRBD1	TRBJ1-5	TGCAGTGCCGGACAGGGAAATCAGCCCCAGCATTTT	CSAGQGNQPQHF
TRBV6-5	-	-	TRBJ1-5	TGTGCCAGCAGTTCCGGCGGGGGGCCCCAGCATTTT	CASSSGGGPQHF
TRBV9	-	-	TRBJ2-2	TGTGCCAGCAGCCAAACAGACACCGGGGAGCTGTTTTTT	CASSQTDTGELFF
TRBV6-5	many	-	TRBJ1-2	TGTGCCAGCAGAACCGGACAGTCTGTTATCTATGGCTACACCTTC	CASRTGQSVIYGYTF
TRBV13	-	-	TRBJ2-7	TGTGCCAGCAGTTTGCCAGGGGAGTACGAGCAGTACTTC	CASSLPGEYEQYF
TRBV7-2	few	TRBD2	TRBJ2-7	TGTGCCAGCAGCTCCGGGACTAGCGGTCGAGACTACGAGCAGTACTTC	CASSSGTSGRDYEQYF
TRBV9	-	-	TRBJ2-1	TGTGCCAGCAGCCCCAGAGGGCCTTACAATGAGCAGTTCTTC	CASSPRGPYNEQFF
TRBV2	many	-	TRBJ1-2	TGTGCCAGCAGTGAAGCTAGGGGCTACACCTTC	CASSEARGYTF
TRBV15	once	TRBD1	TRBJ1-1	TGTGCCACCAGCAGCGTTTCGGGACAGGGTTCTCTCGCTGAAGCTTTCTTT	CATSSVSGQGSLAEAFF
TRBV19	once	-	TRBJ1-2	TGCGCCAGCAGCCAAGAACAGGGAAAAGTCTATGGCTACACCTTC	CASSQEQGKVYGYTF
TRBV15	many	-	TRBJ2-5	TGTGCCACCAGCAGAGGAGTGGGAGAGACCCAGTACTTC	CATSRGVGETQYF
TRBV29-1	-	-	TRBJ1-5	TGCAGCCGCGCCGGGAGGGGTCAGCCCCAGCATTTT	CSRAGRGQPQHF
TRBV6-5	-	-	TRBJ1-1	TGTGCCAGCAGTTACTTGGCAAGGGCAGACACTGAAGCTTTCTTT	CASSYLARADTEAFF
TRBV12-3/TRBV12-4	-	-	TRBJ2-5	TGTGCCAGCAACGACCGCGGGACCCAGTACTTC	CASNDRGTQYF
TRBV4-3	many	-	TRBJ1-5	TGCGCCAGCAGCCAAGACAGGAACAATCAGCCCCAGCATTTT	CASSQDRNNQPQHF
TRBV29-1	-	-	TRBJ1-6	TGCAGCCAACGACAGGATTCACCCCTCCACTTT	CSQRQDSPLHF
TRBV4-1	-	TRBD1	TRBJ1-2	TGCGCCAGCAGCCCCCAGGGACAGGGTACCGGCTACACCTTC	CASSPQGQGTGYTF
TRBV19	-	-	TRBJ1-2	TGTGCCAGTAGTGGGGTTCTGCGGCGGAACTATGGCTACACCTTC	CASSGVLRRNYGYTF
TRBV5-1	few	-	TRBJ2-7	TGCGCCAGCAGCTTGGGGGACGACAGTGTCGAGCAGTACTTC	CASSLGDDSVEQYF
TRBV20-1	-	-	TRBJ2-5	TGCAGTGCTAGGAACGGACAAGAGACCCAGTACTTC	CSARNGQETQYF
TRBV7-1	-	TRBD1	TRBJ2-2	TGTGCCAGCAGCTCGGACAGGGTCGACGGGGAGCTGTTTTTT	CASSSDRVDGELFF
TRBV7-3	few	-	TRBJ1-2	TGTGCCAGCCTTCTCGGCTATGGCTACACCTTC	CASLLGYGYTF
TRBV20-1	many	-	TRBJ1-6	TGCAGTGCTAGATGGGGGAGGGCCTCCTATAATTCACCCCTCCACTTT	CSARWGRASYNSPLHF
TRBV4-2	few	-	TRBJ2-3	TGTGCCAGCAGCCAAACCCTCGGCGATACGCAGTATTTT	CASSQTLGDTQYF
TRBV29-1	-	-	TRBJ1-1	TGCAGCGTTGAAAGGGCAGAAGCTTTCTTT	CSVERAEAFF
TRBV7-9	few	TRBD1	TRBJ1-2	TGCGCCAGCAGCCCCCGGGACAGGGGGCTCCCTAACTATGGCTACACCTTC	CASSPRDRGLPNYGYTF
TRBV27	few	TRBD2	TRBJ2-5	TGTGCCAGCAGTTTAGCCGGGAGGGCGGTGGAGACCCAGTACTTC	CASSLAGRAVETQYF
TRBV11-2	many	TRBD1	TRBJ1-1	TGTGCCAGCAGCTTATCCGGGACAGGGATGAACACTGAAGCTTTCTTT	CASSLSGTGMNTEAFF
TRBV5-1	once	TRBD1	TRBJ1-1	TGTGCCAGCAGCGTAGCAGGGGGTGCCGGCACTGAAGCTTTCTTT	CASSVAGGAGTEAFF
TRBV10-3	many	TRBD1	TRBJ1-2	TGTGCCATCAGTGAAGGGGACAGGATTAACTATGGCTACACCTTC	CAISEGDRINYGYTF
TRBV7-3	-	-	TRBJ1-6	TGTGCCAGCAGCTGCCTCTCACAAAATAATTCACCCCTCCACTTT	CASSCLSQNNSPLHF
TRBV7-2	many	TRBD1	TRBJ1-2	TGTGCCAGCAGCTCCTACAGGGGCTTCGGTCCGTATGGCTACACCTTC	CASSSYRGFGPYGYTF
TRBV29-1	-	TRBD1	TRBJ2-5	TGCAGCGTTGAAGTTTCGGGGACAGGGGTATTGGAGACCCAGTACTTC	CSVEVSGTGVLETQYF
TRBV6-5	-	-	TRBJ1-1	TGTGCCAGCAGCCAAGACCTTATAGGTTCTGAAGCTTTCTTT	CASSQDLIGSEAFF
TRBV5-1	-	TRBD1	TRBJ1-1	TGCGCCAGCAGCTTGGAGGGGGCGGTCACTGAAGCTTTCTTT	CASSLEGAVTEAFF
TRBV7-9	-	TRBD2	TRBJ2-1	TGTGCCAGCGGGCTAGCGGGGGCCCTGTTGGATGAGCAGTTCTTC	CASGLAGALLDEQFF
TRBV6-5	many	TRBD1	TRBJ1-2	TGTGCCAGCAGTTTCAGGGGGCTCGGCTATGGCTACACCTTC	CASSFRGLGYGYTF
TRBV7-9	-	TRBD1	TRBJ1-5	TGTGCCAGCAGTCCCGACAGGGAAAATCAGCCCCAGCATTTT	CASSPDRENQPQHF
TRBV9	many	-	TRBJ1-5	TGTGCCAGCAGCATGGGGGACGGGAATCAGCCCCAGCATTTT	CASSMGDGNQPQHF
TRBV12-5	-	-	TRBJ2-2	TGTGCTAGTGGTTTGCTCAGGACCGCCGGGACAAGGAACACCGGGGAGCTGTTTTTT	CASGLLRTAGTRNTGELFF
TRBV27	-	TRBD1	TRBJ2-5	TGTGCCAGCACGAGGGGGCCCCAAGAGACCCAGTACTTC	CASTRGPQETQYF
TRBV24-1	many	TRBD2	TRBJ2-5	TGTGCCACCAGTGACCAGACTAGCGGGAACCAAGAGACCCAGTACTTC	CATSDQTSGNQETQYF
TRBV7-9	many	-	TRBJ2-5	TGTGCCAGCAGCTTAGCTGCAGGGATGGAGACCCAGTACTTC	CASSLAAGMETQYF
TRBV5-1	few	TRBD2	TRBJ2-7	TGCGCCAGCAGCTCCAGGGAGGGGTCCTACGAGCAGTACTTC	CASSSREGSYEQYF
TRBV12-3/TRBV12-4	many	-	TRBJ1-1	TGTGCCAGCAGTCCGCAGGTTAACACTGAAGCTTTCTTT	CASSPQVNTEAFF
TRBV2	-	-	TRBJ1-5	TGTGCCAGCGTTCTATTAGGGAGCAATCAGCCCCAGCATTTT	CASVLLGSNQPQHF
TRBV7-2	few	-	TRBJ1-3	TGTGCCAGCAGCTTAGAATCACCTCAACATAGCTCTGGAAACACCATATATTTT	CASSLESPQHSSGNTIYF